These 27 T cell receptor beta chains originate from one sample sequenced in a study of tumor-infiltrating lymphocytes in primary liver carcinoma. TCR beta cDNA was reverse-transcribed from 500 to 550 ng of total RNA. The reaction used a constant-region primer and ProtoScript II reverse transcriptase. Modified slightly, ARM-PCR produced TCR beta libraries over three nested multiplex PCR rounds. It was with TRBV1-TRBV30 forward primers and a C-beta reverse primer that the first two PCR rounds were run, at around 11 cycles each. MiXCR, run by TCRdb on the multiplex PCR reads, gives a single entry per CDR3 protein. The table shows roughly 20,000 distinct CDR3 sequences, with under 85% occurring only once. Between roughly 20 and 33 mg of unsorted bulk tissue served as the source from which RNA and DNA were co-extracted. Specimen: liver tumor tissue from sampling region 4. Regarding subset: tumor region T4, right-lateral pole. The receptors originated from a woman under 40 with primary liver carcinoma and hepatitis B virus infection.

This clonotype has at least ten counts. This chain joins TRBV12-3 or TRBV12-4 and TRBJ1-2; the match to TRBD1 covers 8 bases. There are 15 residues in the CDR3. Germline trimming cut 2 bases from V and 4 bases from J; bases unmatched to any gene: 6. CDR3 amino acids: CASSLRDRPFYGYTF. The CDR3 region has the DNA TGTGCCAGCAGTTTAAGGGACAGGCCCTTCTATGGCTACACCTTC.

For this clonotype: The missing conserved phenylalanine or tryptophan at the end of this CDR3 makes a read error likely. The genes are TRBV13 and TRBJ1-1; a possible D gene is TRBD1 (6 bases). The length of the CDR3 is 17 residues. Per germline, CDR1 PRHDT and CDR2 FYEKMQ (reference sequence). For the CDR3, the DNA is TGTGCCAGCAGCTTAGGAGGGTTTGGTATTGGGGGCACTAAAGCTTTCACT. The encoded protein is CASSLGGFGIGGTKAFT.

This clonotype was detected many times. This chain joins TRBV11-2 and TRBJ2-7; no firm D call. The V end was cut by 4 bases, the J end by 5 bases, with 9 bases between. CDR1 is SGHAT, CDR2 FQNNGV, per germline. The length of the CDR3 is 12 residues. The CDR3, as DNA: TGTGCCAGCAGCTCCCTTAGGAACGAGCAGTACTTC. Protein sequence: CASSSLRNEQYF.

As concerns this clonotype: One junction end does not reproduce the germline sequence, and a read error may be involved. The rearrangement uses TRBV11-2 and TRBJ1-1; TRBD1 aligns across 12 bases. Germline loops: CDR1 SGHAT, CDR2 FQNNGV. There are 20 residues in the CDR3. The CDR3 nucleotides read TGTGCTAGCAGCGCTCGGGACAGGGGGCACAAGAAGTGGAGTAACACAGAAGCTTTCTTT. It specifies CASSARDRGHKKWSNTEAFF.

This clonotype has ten or more counts. A much larger clone lies one base from this, so it may be a read error. The V call is TRBV13, the J call TRBJ2-5; D is perhaps TRBD1 or TRBD2 (5 bases each). The germline CDR1 and CDR2 sequences are PRHDT and FYEKMQ (reference sequence). The CDR3 length is 15 residues. In nucleotides, the CDR3 is TGTGCCGGCAGCCTGACTGGGACCAACCAAGAGACCCAGTACTTC. It encodes CAGSLTGTNQETQYF.

Remarks on this clonotype: Sequence at one end of the junction differs from germline and may be a read error. V and J are TRBV6-1 and TRBJ2-2, with D perhaps matching TRBD1 or TRBD2 (6 bases each). CDR3 size: 19 residues. The germline V gene has CDR1 MNHNS and CDR2 SASEGT. In DNA, the CDR3 is TGTGCCAGCAGTGAAACCCCCCCCGGGGGCGCCGCGAATACCGGGGAGCTGTTTTTT. This codes for CASSETPPGGAANTGELFF.

Ten or more counts support this clonotype. Its ends do not fully match the called genes, so a read error is possible. The gene calls are TRBV20-1 and TRBJ1-3; no firm D call. Germline V gene data show CDR1 as DFQATT and CDR2 as SNEGSKA (reference sequence). The CDR3 consists of 15 residues. The CDR3 sequence is CSARDFYNSGNAIYF. In nucleotides, the CDR3 is TGCAGTGCTAGAGACTTCTACAACAGTGGAAACGCCATATATTTT.

This clonotype was detected only a few times. The junction differs from germline at one of its ends, possibly a read error. The chain links TRBV11-2 to TRBJ2-2; TRBD2 might be the D (5 bases). There are 16 residues in the CDR3. CDR1 is SGHAT, CDR2 FQNNGV, per germline. Here the CDR3 DNA reads TGTGCCAGCAGCCCCGATCCCAAATTGAACACCGGGGAGTTGTTTTTC. Amino acid sequence: CASSPDPKLNTGELFF.

As to this clonotype: Compared with germline, one end of the junction differs, possibly owing to a read error. The genes are TRBV5-6 and TRBJ2-2, with unresolved D. The V gene's germline CDR1 is SGHDT and CDR2 YYEEEE. The CDR3 is made up of 15 amino acids. CDR3 sequence (DNA): TGTACCAGCAGTTTGGTACCCAGAGTCTCCGGGGAGCTGTTTTTT. Its translation is CTSSLVPRVSGELFF.

This clonotype was detected ten times or more. The genes are TRBV4-2 and TRBJ2-3; D call uncertain. Germline loops: CDR1 LGHNA, CDR2 YNFKEQ. The CDR3 length is 15 residues. V lost 0 bases to trimming and J lost 8 bases, with 15 bases between them. Here the CDR3 reads CASSQELTISGTQYF. CDR3 coding DNA: TGTGCCAGCAGCCAAGAACTAACCATTTCTGGTACGCAGTATTTT.

About this clonotype itself: The final CDR3 position lacks the conserved phenylalanine or tryptophan, pointing to a likely read error. The chain carries TRBV28 and TRBJ2-7, with D possibly being TRBD1 (6 bases). V dropped 5 bases and J dropped 4 bases, with 12 bases sitting between them. Germline CDR1 and CDR2: MDHEN and SYDVKM. The CDR3 has 13 residues. Here the CDR3 reads CASSLTGKYEQYI. Here the CDR3 DNA reads TGTGCCAGCAGTCTTACAGGGAAATACGAGCAGTACATC.

About this clonotype itself: The junction does not match germline at one end; this may be a read error. The rearrangement joins TRBV11-2 to TRBJ2-3; maybe TRBD2 (5 bases). CDR3 length: 13 residues. Germline lookup yields CDR1 SGHAT and CDR2 FQNNGV. Here the CDR3 reads CASSIQWGDTQYF. The CDR3 bases are TGTGCCAGTAGCATACAGTGGGGAGATACACAGTATTTT.

Concerning this clonotype itself: No conserved phenylalanine or tryptophan ends this CDR3, so it is likely a read error. J is TRBJ2-2 and V is TRBV5-6, with D unresolved. The CDR3 length is 15 residues. CDR1 and CDR2 (germline): SGHDT, YYEEEE. DNA of the CDR3: TGTGCCATCAGCTTGGCACCCAGAGTCACCGGAGAGCTGTTTCTT. This gives the protein CAISLAPRVTGELFL.

A word on this clonotype: Relative to the germline gene, one junction end is altered; a read error may explain this. The chain couples TRBV7-8 to TRBJ1-5; weak D call: TRBD1 (6 bases). CDR3 length: 14 amino acids. Germline CDR1 SGHVS, CDR2 FQNEAQ. The CDR3 DNA sequence: TGTGCCGGCAGCTTATCACAGGGCACTCAGCCCCAGCACTTT. Its protein product is CAGSLSQGTQPQHF.

Only one count was recorded for this clonotype. The V call is TRBV4-3, the J call TRBJ1-2; D remains ambiguous. This CDR3 region has 14 residues. With 9 bases removed from V and 4 bases from J, the gap between germline ends came to 18 bases. Germline CDR1 reads LGHNA; CDR2 reads YSLEER. The CDR3 DNA is TGCGCCAGGAGCGCTGAGTTGGGAATCTATGGCTACACCTTC. It translates to CARSAELGIYGYTF.

This clonotype was observed at least ten times. The gene calls are TRBV20-1 and TRBJ1-1; the match to TRBD1 covers 7 bases. The V and J ends lost 5 bases and 2 bases, in that order; junction bases with no gene match: 23. CDR1 and CDR2 (germline): DFQATT, SNEGSKA (reference sequence). The CDR3 loop spans 19 amino acids. This CDR3 is CSAPPYPSTGTAANTEAFF. The CDR3 bases are TGCAGTGCTCCTCCGTACCCCAGCACCGGGACAGCTGCTAACACTGAAGCTTTCTTT.

With regard to this clonotype: The conserved phenylalanine or tryptophan normally closing the CDR3 is absent here, so this likely arose from a read error. J is TRBJ1-1 and V is TRBV11-2, with 9 bases matching TRBD1. V lost 5 bases, J lost 3 bases, and 22 bases stayed unmatched. Looked up from germline, CDR1 is SGHAT and CDR2 is FQNNGV. The CDR3 has 20 amino acids. Here the CDR3 reads CASSARNRGRKRWSDTEAFS. The CDR3 DNA reads as TGTGCCAGCAGCGCTAGGAACAGGGGGCGCAAGAGGTGGAGTGACACTGAAGCTTTCTCT.

The chain uses TRBV7-9 and TRBJ2-7; D assignment may be TRBD1 or TRBD2 (5 bases each). Trimming left V 7 bases short and J 0 bases short, with 13 bases between. CDR1 SEHNR and CDR2 FQNEAQ come from the germline V gene (reference sequence). There are 14 residues in the CDR3. The CDR3 bases are TGTGCCAGCAACTCGAGGGGCCTCTCCTACGAGCAGTACTTC. It specifies CASNSRGLSYEQYF. The full variable domain, in which reference TRBV7-9 and TRBJ2-7 provide the parts outside the CDR3, is DTGVSQNPRHKITKRGQNVTFRCDPISEHNRLYWYRQTLGQGPEFLTYFQNEAQLEKSRLLSDRFSAERPKGSFSTLEIQRTEQGDSAMYLCASNSRGLSYEQYFGPGTRLTVT.

This clonotype was found many times. The chain couples TRBV11-1 to TRBJ2-7, with D unresolved. Germline V CDR1 and CDR2: SGHAT, FQDESV (reference sequence). This CDR3 is 12 amino acids long. Trimming left V 8 bases short and J 6 bases short, with 14 bases between. Here the CDR3 reads CASLGYLREQYF. CDR3 nucleotides: TGTGCCAGCTTAGGATACCTCCGCGAGCAGTACTTC.

For this clonotype: An end of the junction differs from the germline gene, which may be a read error. The rearrangement uses TRBV11-2 and TRBJ2-4, with 14 bases matching TRBD2. Germline V gene lookup returns CDR1 SGHAT and CDR2 FQNNGV. The CDR3 runs to 21 residues. CDR3 nucleotides: TGTGCCAGCAGCCATGCCGGGACATTTACCAGGACTAGCGGGAGGCAAAACACTCAGTACTTC. Translating it yields CASSHAGTFTRTSGRQNTQYF.

With regard to this clonotype: A read error is likely, as this CDR3 ends without the conserved phenylalanine or tryptophan. J is TRBJ1-1 and V is TRBV29-1; no clear D gene. The CDR3 sequence is 12 residues long. Deletions cut 6 bases from V and 4 bases from J, with 12 bases between. Germline V lookup: CDR1 SQVTM, CDR2 ANQGSEA. CDR3 DNA: TGCAGCGTCGAAACTGGGAGCACTGAAGCTTTCCTT. Protein sequence: CSVETGSTEAFL.

As for this clonotype: Sequence at one end of the junction differs from germline and may be a read error. The chain has TRBV11-2 and TRBJ2-7; D perhaps matches TRBD2 (6 bases). The CDR3 consists of 15 residues. The germline gives CDR1 SGHAT, CDR2 FQNNGV. As DNA, the CDR3 is TGTGCCGGCAGCTTAGGAGTTAGCGGTTCCTATGAGCAGCACTTC. The encoded protein is CAGSLGVSGSYEQHF.

Of note for this clonotype: The missing conserved phenylalanine or tryptophan at the end of this CDR3 makes a read error likely. This sequence joins TRBV11-2 and TRBJ2-3; TRBD1 matches 7 bases. The trim removed 6 bases at V and 3 bases at J, leaving 9 bases unmatched. The CDR3 contains 15 residues. CDR1 and CDR2 from the germline V gene are SGHAT and FQNNGV. CDR3 loop: CASRLSGQFTDTQYL. The CDR3 DNA sequence: TGTGCCAGCAGACTATCGGGACAGTTTACAGATACGCAGTATCTT.

In the case of this clonotype: The conserved phenylalanine or tryptophan normally closing the CDR3 is absent here, so this likely arose from a read error. V gene TRBV6-6 combines with J gene TRBJ2-6; a weak D match, TRBD2 (5 bases). CDR3 length equals 16 residues. Germline assignment: CDR1 MNHNY and CDR2 SVGAGI (reference sequence). The CDR3 DNA is TGTGCCAGCAACCCCCGGGGTCGCTCTGAGGCCAACGTCCTGACTCTC. Translating it yields CASNPRGRSEANVLTL.

Note on this clonotype: At one end, the junction sequence differs from germline, possibly due to a read error. For the CDR3, the DNA is TGTACCAGCAGGTTAAGACTCACTCCCTACTATGGCTACACCTTC. This codes for CTSRLRLTPYYGYTF. The gene calls are TRBV28 and TRBJ1-2; no clear D gene. The CDR3 contains 15 residues. Germline lookup yields CDR1 MDHEN and CDR2 SYDVKM.

About this clonotype itself: A junction end diverges from the germline sequence, so it may reflect a read error. The rearrangement uses TRBV29-1 and TRBJ2-1; D perhaps matches TRBD1 (6 bases). Germline CDR1 is SQVTM and CDR2 is ANQGSEA. CDR3 length equals 14 residues. The CDR3 sequence is CSAATGVSSYEQFF. The CDR3 DNA sequence: TGCAGTGCCGCGACAGGAGTAAGTTCCTATGAGCAATTCTTC.

Comments on this clonotype: The junction differs from germline at one of its ends, possibly a read error. The chain uses TRBV29-1 and TRBJ2-2; tentatively, D is TRBD2 (5 bases). CDR1 is SQVTM, CDR2 ANQGSEA, per germline. The CDR3 length is 13 residues. For the CDR3, the DNA is TGCAGCGCTGGGAGACGAGATACCGGGGAGCTGCTTTTT. Translated: CSAGRRDTGELLF.